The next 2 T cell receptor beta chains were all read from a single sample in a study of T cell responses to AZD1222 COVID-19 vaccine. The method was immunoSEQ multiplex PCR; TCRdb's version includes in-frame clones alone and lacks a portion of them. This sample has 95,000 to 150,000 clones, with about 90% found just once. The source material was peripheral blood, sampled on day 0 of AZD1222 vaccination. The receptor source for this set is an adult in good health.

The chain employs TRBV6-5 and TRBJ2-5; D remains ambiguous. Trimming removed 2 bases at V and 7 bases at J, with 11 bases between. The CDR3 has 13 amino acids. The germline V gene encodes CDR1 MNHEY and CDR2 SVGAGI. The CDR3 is CASSYEMAGTQYF. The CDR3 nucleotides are TGTGCCAGCAGTTACGAAATGGCAGGGACCCAGTACTTC.

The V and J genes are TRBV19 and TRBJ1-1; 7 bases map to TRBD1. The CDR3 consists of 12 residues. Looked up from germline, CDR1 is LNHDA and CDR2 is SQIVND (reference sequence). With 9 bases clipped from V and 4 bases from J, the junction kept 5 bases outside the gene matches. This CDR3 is CARDREVTEAFF. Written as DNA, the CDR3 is TGTGCCAGAGACAGGGAGGTCACTGAAGCTTTCTTT.